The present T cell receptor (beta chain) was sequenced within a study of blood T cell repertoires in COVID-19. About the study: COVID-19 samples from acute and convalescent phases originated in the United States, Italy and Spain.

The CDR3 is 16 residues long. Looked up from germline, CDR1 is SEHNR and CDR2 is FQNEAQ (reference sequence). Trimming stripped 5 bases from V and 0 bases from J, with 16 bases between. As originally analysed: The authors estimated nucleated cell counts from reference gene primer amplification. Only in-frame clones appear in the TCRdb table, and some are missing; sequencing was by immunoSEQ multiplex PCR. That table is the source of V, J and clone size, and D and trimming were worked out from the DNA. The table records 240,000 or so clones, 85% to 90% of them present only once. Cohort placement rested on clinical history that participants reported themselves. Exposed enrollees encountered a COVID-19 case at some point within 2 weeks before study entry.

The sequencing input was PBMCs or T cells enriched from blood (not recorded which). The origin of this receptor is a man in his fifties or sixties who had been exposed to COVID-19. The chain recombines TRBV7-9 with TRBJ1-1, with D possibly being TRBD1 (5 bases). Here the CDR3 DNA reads TGTGCCAGCAGCCGGGGGGGTGTTCTTATGAACACTGAAGCTTTCTTT. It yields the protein CASSRGGVLMNTEAFF.